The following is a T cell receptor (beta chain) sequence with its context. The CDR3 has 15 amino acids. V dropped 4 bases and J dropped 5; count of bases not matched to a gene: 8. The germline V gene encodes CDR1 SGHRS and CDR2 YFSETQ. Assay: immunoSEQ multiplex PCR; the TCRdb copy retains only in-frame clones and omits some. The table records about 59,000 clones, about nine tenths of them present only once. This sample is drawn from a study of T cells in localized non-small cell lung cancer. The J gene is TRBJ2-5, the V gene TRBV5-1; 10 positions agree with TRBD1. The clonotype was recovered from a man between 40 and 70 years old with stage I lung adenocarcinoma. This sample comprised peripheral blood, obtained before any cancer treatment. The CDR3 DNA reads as TGCGCCAGCAGCACATGGACAGGGGGTAGGGAGACCCAGTACTTC. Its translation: CASSTWTGGRETQYF.